Below, one TCR beta chain is given with its context. Its antigen is not identified. This sample is drawn from a study of cytotoxic CD8 clonotypes in ibrutinib-treated CLL. Study-wide context: For this cohort, patients were about a dozen relapsed/refractory and about 16 treatment-naive, while some 17 were IGHV unmutated. Some 24 partial and 2 complete responses; at median approximately 70 months, roughly 15 remitted, roughly 12 progressed.

V was clipped by 5 bases and J by 1 base, with 8 bases between them. The CDR3 has 13 amino acids. In germline, CDR1 is SGHTA, CDR2 FQGTGA. Overall study results and limits: Measured clonality at baseline was greater than in age-matched healthy donors and tracked with circulating CD8+ T-cell counts. Few clonotypes were public, and these shrank or held steady under treatment.

The data were produced by immunoSEQ multiplex PCR, yet TCRdb's version contains in-frame clones alone and is incomplete. The data hold hundreds of thousands of clones, with 79% observed a single time. The sample in question was PBMCs, obtained after 12 months of ibrutinib treatment. The genes are TRBV7-3 and TRBJ1-1, with a weak D call TRBD1 (5 bases). The source of this sequence is a human donor with chronic lymphocytic leukemia. The CDR3 sequence is CASSRDSNTEAFF. The CDR3 DNA reads as TGTGCCAGCAGCCGGGACTCGAACACTGAAGCTTTCTTT.